This T cell receptor beta chain was retrieved from a study of CD8 T cells in Susac syndrome. Turning to the study itself: When blood was collected, patients with Susac syndrome were therapy-naive, were taking corticosteroids, or were receiving intravenous immunoglobulin alone.

Trimming removed 6 bases at V and 5 bases at J, with 17 bases between. CDR3 length: 14 residues. Germline lookup yields CDR1 DFQATT and CDR2 SNEGSKA (reference sequence). Reverse transcription used about 0.45 to 1 ug RNA and random hexamers. TCRdb reprocessed the immunoSEQ multiplex PCR reads with MiXCR, giving one entry per CDR3 protein. The repertoire holds over 150,000 distinct CDR3 sequences, about 93% seen once, with 0.09% to 0.1% in the top ten. This sequence was found in a human donor with Susac syndrome. Material for sequencing was CD4+ T cells from PBMCs. V and J are TRBV20-1 and TRBJ2-1; possibly TRBD2 for D (6 bases). CDR3 DNA sequence: TGCAGTGCCTTAAATAGCGGTGGCGACAATGAGCAGTTCTTC. Protein product: CSALNSGGDNEQFF.